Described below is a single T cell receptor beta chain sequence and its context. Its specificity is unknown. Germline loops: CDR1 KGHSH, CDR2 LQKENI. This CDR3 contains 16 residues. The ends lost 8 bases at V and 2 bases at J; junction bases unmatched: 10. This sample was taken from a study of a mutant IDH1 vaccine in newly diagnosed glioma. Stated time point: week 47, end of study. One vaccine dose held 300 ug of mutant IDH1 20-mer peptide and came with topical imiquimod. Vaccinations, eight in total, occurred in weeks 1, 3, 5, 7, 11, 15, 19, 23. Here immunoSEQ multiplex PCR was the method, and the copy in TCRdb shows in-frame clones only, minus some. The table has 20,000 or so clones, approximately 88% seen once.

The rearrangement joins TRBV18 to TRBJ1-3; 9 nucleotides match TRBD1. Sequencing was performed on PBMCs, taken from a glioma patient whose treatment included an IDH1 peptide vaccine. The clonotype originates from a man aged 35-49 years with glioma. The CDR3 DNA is TGTGCCAGCACTATTCCGGGACAGGGTGCTGGAAACACCATATATTTT. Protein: CASTIPGQGAGNTIYF. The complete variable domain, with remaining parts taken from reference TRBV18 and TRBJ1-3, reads NAGVMQNPRHLVRRRGQEARLRCSPMKGHSHVYWYRQLPEEGLKFMVYLQKENIIDESGMPKERFSAEFPKEGPSILRIQQVVRGDSAAYFCASTIPGQGAGNTIYFGEGSWLTVV.